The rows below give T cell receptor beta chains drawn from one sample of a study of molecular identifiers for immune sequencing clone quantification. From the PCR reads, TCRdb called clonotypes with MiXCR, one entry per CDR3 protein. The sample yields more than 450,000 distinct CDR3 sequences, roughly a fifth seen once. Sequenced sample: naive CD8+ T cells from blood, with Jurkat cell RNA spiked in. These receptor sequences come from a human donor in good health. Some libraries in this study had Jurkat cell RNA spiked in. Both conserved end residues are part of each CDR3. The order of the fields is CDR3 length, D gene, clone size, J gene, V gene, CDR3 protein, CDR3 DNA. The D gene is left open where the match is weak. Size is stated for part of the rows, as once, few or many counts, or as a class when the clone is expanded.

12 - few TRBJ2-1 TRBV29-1 CSVLEPGNEQFF TGCAGCGTCCTGGAGCCAGGGAATGAGCAGTTCTTC
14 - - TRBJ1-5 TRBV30 CAWTRPHSNQPQHF TGTGCCTGGACCAGACCACATAGCAATCAGCCCCAGCATTTT
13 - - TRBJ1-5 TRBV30 CAWSVSVNQPQHF TGTGCCTGGAGTGTTTCAGTCAATCAGCCCCAGCATTTT
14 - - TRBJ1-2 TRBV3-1 CASSHETARYGYTF TGTGCCAGCAGCCATGAGACAGCGCGCTATGGCTACACCTTC
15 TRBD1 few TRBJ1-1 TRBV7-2 CASSFSRTGNTEAFF TGTGCCAGCAGCTTTTCTAGGACAGGTAACACTGAAGCTTTCTTT
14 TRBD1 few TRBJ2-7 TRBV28 CASSEDRGSYEQYF TGTGCCAGCAGTGAGGACAGGGGCTCCTACGAGCAGTACTTC
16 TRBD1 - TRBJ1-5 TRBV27 CASSPEGQGIYQPQHF TGTGCCAGCAGTCCAGAGGGACAGGGGATCTATCAGCCCCAGCATTTT
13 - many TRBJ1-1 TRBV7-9 CASSQTPGPEAFF TGTGCCAGCAGTCAAACTCCGGGACCTGAAGCTTTCTTT
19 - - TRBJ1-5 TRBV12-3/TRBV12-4 CASSLGQSSGDYSNQPQHF TGTGCCAGCAGTTTAGGTCAGTCCTCAGGGGACTATAGCAATCAGCCCCAGCATTTT
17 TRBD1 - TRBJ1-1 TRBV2 CASRAAPGQTMNTEAFF TGTGCCAGCAGAGCCGCCCCGGGACAGACTATGAACACTGAAGCTTTCTTT
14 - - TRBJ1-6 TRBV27 CASSGRGNWTPLHF TGTGCCAGCAGTGGGCGGGGGAATTGGACACCCCTCCACTTT
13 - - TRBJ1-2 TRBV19 CASSISGNYGYTF TGTGCCAGTAGTATAAGTGGTAACTATGGCTACACCTTC
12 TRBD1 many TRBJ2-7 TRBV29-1 CSVGTGVYEQYF TGCAGCGTTGGGACAGGGGTCTACGAGCAGTACTTC
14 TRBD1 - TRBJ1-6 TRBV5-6 CASGFGQGDSPLHF TGTGCCAGCGGCTTTGGACAGGGGGATTCACCCCTCCACTTT
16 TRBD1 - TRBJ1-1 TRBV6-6 CASSHIGQGGITEAFF TGTGCCAGCAGTCACATAGGACAGGGCGGGATAACTGAAGCTTTCTTT
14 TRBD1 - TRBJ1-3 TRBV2 CASRDTGDGNTIYF TGTGCCAGCAGGGATACAGGGGATGGAAACACCATATATTTT
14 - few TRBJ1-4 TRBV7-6 CASSPTGFNEKLFF TGTGCCAGCAGCCCGACAGGATTTAATGAAAAACTGTTTTTT
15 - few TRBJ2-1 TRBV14 CASSQDPGSYNEQFF TGTGCCAGCAGCCAAGATCCGGGCTCCTACAATGAGCAGTTCTTC
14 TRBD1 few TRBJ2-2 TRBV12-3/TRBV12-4 CASSYDRVTGELFF TGTGCCAGCAGTTATGACAGGGTCACCGGGGAGCTGTTTTTT
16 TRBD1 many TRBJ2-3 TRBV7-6 CASSPRGDRETDTQYF TGTGCCAGCAGCCCAAGAGGGGACAGAGAAACAGATACGCAGTATTTT
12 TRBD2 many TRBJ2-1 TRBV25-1 CASSDPSGRAFF TGTGCCAGCAGTGATCCTAGCGGGAGGGCCTTCTTC
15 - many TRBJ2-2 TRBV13 CASSPWEQNTGELFF TGTGCCAGCAGCCCCTGGGAACAAAACACCGGGGAGCTGTTTTTT
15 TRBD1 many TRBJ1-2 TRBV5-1 CASSPAPDRGDGYTF TGCGCCAGCAGCCCGGCCCCGGACAGGGGAGATGGCTACACCTTC
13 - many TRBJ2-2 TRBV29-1 CSLRQVNTGELFF TGCAGCTTACGACAGGTTAACACCGGGGAGCTGTTTTTT
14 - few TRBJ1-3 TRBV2 CASITGVSGNTIYF TGTGCCAGCATCACCGGAGTCTCTGGAAACACCATATATTTT
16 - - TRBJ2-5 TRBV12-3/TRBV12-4 CASSFSGESWKETQYF TGTGCCAGCAGTTTTTCGGGGGAGAGCTGGAAAGAGACCCAGTACTTC
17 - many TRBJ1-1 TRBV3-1 CASSQGVVYYRPGSAFF TGTGCCAGCAGCCAAGGCGTGGTATATTACCGACCAGGGTCGGCTTTCTTT
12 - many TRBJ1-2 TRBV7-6 CASSLDGDGYTF TGTGCCAGCAGTCTGGACGGAGATGGCTACACCTTC
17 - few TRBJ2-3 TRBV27 CASSLSGWGSGADTQYF TGTGCCAGCAGTTTATCGGGATGGGGGAGTGGCGCAGATACGCAGTATTTT
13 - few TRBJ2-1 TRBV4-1 CASSQEGFDEQFF TGCGCCAGCAGCCAAGAAGGGTTCGATGAGCAGTTCTTC
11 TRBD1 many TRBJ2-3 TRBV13 CASSWGQVKDF TGTGCCAGCAGCTGGGGACAGGTGAAGGATTTT
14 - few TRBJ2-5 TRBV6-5 CASSYEAVGGTQYF TGTGCCAGCAGTTACGAGGCGGTTGGTGGGACCCAGTACTTC
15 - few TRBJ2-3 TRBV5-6 CASSYGGVGADTQYF TGTGCCAGCAGTTATGGCGGGGTGGGTGCAGATACGCAGTATTTT
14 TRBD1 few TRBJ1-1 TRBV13 CASSDGTGVTEAFF TGTGCCAGCAGCGACGGGACAGGGGTCACTGAAGCTTTCTTT
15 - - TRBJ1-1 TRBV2 CASSLGSLGDTEAFF TGTGCCAGCAGTCTAGGGAGTCTGGGGGACACTGAAGCTTTCTTT
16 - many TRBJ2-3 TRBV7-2 CASSSLLAPYTDTQYF TGTGCCAGCAGCTCCCTCCTAGCGCCTTACACAGATACGCAGTATTTT
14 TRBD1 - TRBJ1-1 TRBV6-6 CASSYVTGGTEAFF TGTGCCAGCAGTTACGTGACAGGGGGCACTGAAGCTTTCTTT
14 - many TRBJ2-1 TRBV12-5 CASGFSGIYNEQFF TGTGCTAGTGGTTTTAGCGGAATATACAATGAGCAGTTCTTC
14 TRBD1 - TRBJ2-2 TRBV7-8 CASSPGTEARELFF TGTGCCAGCAGCCCAGGGACAGAGGCCAGGGAGCTGTTTTTT
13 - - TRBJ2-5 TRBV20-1 CSASPPGKETQYF TGCAGTGCGAGTCCCCCCGGAAAAGAGACCCAGTACTTC
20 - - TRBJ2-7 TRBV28 CSSSRPFGGLRDTISYEQYF TGTTCCAGCAGTCGGCCCTTTGGAGGACTGAGGGACACCATCTCCTACGAGCAGTACTTC
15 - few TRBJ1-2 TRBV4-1 CASSQGSREYYGYTF TGCGCCAGCAGCCAGGGGTCACGCGAATACTATGGCTACACCTTC
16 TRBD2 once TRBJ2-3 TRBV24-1 CATSRSRGTSTDAQYF TGTGCCACCAGTCGTTCCAGGGGGACTAGCACAGATGCGCAGTATTTT
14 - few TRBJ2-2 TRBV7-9 CASSSGGPTGELFF TGTGCCAGCAGCTCGGGCGGGCCCACCGGGGAGCTGTTTTTT
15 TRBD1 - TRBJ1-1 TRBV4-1 CASSQGQLMNTEAFF TGCGCCAGCAGCCAGGGACAGCTGATGAACACTGAAGCTTTCTTT
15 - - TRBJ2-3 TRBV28 CASRHGSANTDTQYF TGTGCCAGCAGACACGGGAGCGCTAACACAGATACGCAGTATTTT
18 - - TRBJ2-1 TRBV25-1 CASSESIVWRGENNEQFF TGTGCCAGCAGTGAATCCATTGTGTGGCGGGGCGAAAACAATGAGCAGTTCTTC
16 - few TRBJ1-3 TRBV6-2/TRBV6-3 CASSYSADDSGNTIYF TGTGCCAGCAGTTACTCCGCTGACGACTCTGGAAACACCATATATTTT
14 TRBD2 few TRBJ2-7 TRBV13 CASRPGTTYDEQYF TGTGCCAGCAGACCCGGGACTACATACGACGAGCAGTACTTC
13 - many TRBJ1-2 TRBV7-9 CASSPWDIYGYTF TGTGCCAGCAGCCCCTGGGACATTTATGGCTACACCTTC
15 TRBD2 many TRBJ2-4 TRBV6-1 CASSEAQSGIYIQYF TGTGCCAGCAGTGAAGCGCAGAGCGGGATTTACATTCAGTACTTC
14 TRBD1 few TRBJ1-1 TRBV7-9 CASSRGTGIAEAFF TGTGCCAGCAGCCGAGGGACAGGGATAGCTGAAGCTTTCTTT
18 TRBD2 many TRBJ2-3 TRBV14 CASNQGRTSGSTADTQYF TGTGCCAGCAACCAAGGTCGAACTAGCGGGAGTACGGCAGATACGCAGTATTTT
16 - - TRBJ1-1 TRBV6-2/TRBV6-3 CASSYERGEGDTEAFF TGTGCCAGCAGTTACGAGAGGGGCGAGGGGGACACTGAAGCTTTCTTT